This record covers a single TCR beta chain. The antigen is undetermined. Trimming removed 0 bases from V and 3 bases from J, with 12 bases in between. Germline loops: CDR1 SGHNT, CDR2 YYREEE (reference sequence). CDR3 length: 16 amino acids. These data are taken from a study of cytomegalovirus exposure and HLA in healthy donors. Study-wide results and caveats: The majority of CMV-associated TCR beta chains were reported as apparently HLA-restricted in a later analysis.

It was with 60 Vbeta and 13 Jbeta primers that the PCR ran. Sequencing used immunoSEQ multiplex PCR; TCRdb keeps in-frame clones, though not all of them. Among over 120,000 clones listed, around 79% were seen once. V gene TRBV5-4 combines with J gene TRBJ2-2; possibly TRBD2 for D (6 bases). This receptor was obtained from a male donor in good health and CMV-seronegative. The sequenced sample was PBMCs. The CDR3 DNA sequence: TGTGCCAGCAGCTTGGAGACTAGTCTTCACACCGGGGAGCTGTTTTTT. Translated: CASSLETSLHTGELFF.